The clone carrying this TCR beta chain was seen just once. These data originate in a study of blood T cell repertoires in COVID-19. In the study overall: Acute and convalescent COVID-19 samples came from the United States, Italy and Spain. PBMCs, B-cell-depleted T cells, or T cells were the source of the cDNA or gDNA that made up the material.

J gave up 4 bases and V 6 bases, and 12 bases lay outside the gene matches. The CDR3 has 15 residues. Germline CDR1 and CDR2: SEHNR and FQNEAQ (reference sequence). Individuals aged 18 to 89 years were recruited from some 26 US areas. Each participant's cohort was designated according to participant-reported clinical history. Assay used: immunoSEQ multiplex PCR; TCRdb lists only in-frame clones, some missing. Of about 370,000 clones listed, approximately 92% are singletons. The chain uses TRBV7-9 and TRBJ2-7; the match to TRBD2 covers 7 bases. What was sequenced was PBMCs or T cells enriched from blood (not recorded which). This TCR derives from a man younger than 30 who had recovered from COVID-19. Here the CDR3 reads CASRAFGERGYEQYF. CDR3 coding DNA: TGTGCCAGCAGGGCATTCGGCGAGCGGGGTTACGAGCAGTACTTC.